This T cell receptor (beta chain) derives from a study of identifying expanded T cells in peripheral blood. Broader study findings: Roughly 1.1 clones differed between technical replicates, versus about 15 and 19 over time.

For this clone: Its matching antigen is unknown.

This CDR3 is 14 amino acids long. V gave up 5 bases and J gave up 0 bases, with 8 bases separating them. Per germline, CDR1 SGHVS and CDR2 FQNEAQ. This table comes from immunoSEQ multiplex PCR, and its TCRdb copy is limited to in-frame clones, with some not included. The repertoire holds tens of thousands of clones, around 83% seen once, with just under 4.5% in the top ten. The TCR originated in a person aged 18 to 70 in good health. The chain has TRBV7-8 and TRBJ1-3; D gene ambiguous. Input material: blood. The CDR3 loop is CASSRLTSGNTIYF. The CDR3 DNA sequence: TGTGCCAGCAGCCGATTAACCTCTGGAAACACCATATATTTT.